Following are 28 T cell receptor beta chains from one sample sequenced in a study of shared clonotypes between healthy human individuals. Measured with immunoSEQ multiplex PCR; TCRdb has only the in-frame clones, and not every one. The sample shows approximately 640,000 clones, approximately 75% of them seen only once. What was sequenced was memory CD4+ T cells sorted from blood. This sample's subset: CD45RA-negative fraction. All receptors come from a woman aged 30 to 39 in good health.

The V gene is TRBV6-1, the J gene TRBJ2-7; TRBD2 is a possible D gene (5 bases). The CDR3 is 13 residues long. Looked up from germline, CDR1 is MNHNS and CDR2 is SASEGT. The V end lost 3 bases, the J end lost 4 bases, and 10 bases lay between the germline ends. The CDR3 DNA sequence: TGTGCCAGCAGTGAGCGGGTCTGGTACGAGCAGTACTTC. It translates to CASSERVWYEQYF.

The CDR3 DNA follows: TGTGCCAGCAACCTCCGGGACAGGCTCCCAGATACGCAGTATTTT. This sequence encodes CASNLRDRLPDTQYF. The chain links TRBV9 to TRBJ2-3; 8 bases align to TRBD1. The germline gives CDR1 SGDLS, CDR2 YYNGEE. The CDR3 totals 15 residues. V shed 6 bases and J 4 bases; nucleotides not matched to a gene: 10.

The CDR3 here is CASSRRGWEAGNTIYF. CDR3 in DNA: TGTGCCAGCAGTCGCCGTGGATGGGAGGCTGGAAACACCATATATTTT. V usage is TRBV27 and J usage is TRBJ1-3; D is uncertain. Germline values: CDR1 MNHEY, CDR2 SMNVEV (reference sequence). Trimming shortened V by 5 bases and J by 2 bases, and 16 bases separated the two germline ends. The CDR3 has 16 amino acids.

The V gene is TRBV28, the J gene TRBJ2-1; D may be TRBD1 or TRBD2 (5 bases each). Between the trimmed V and J ends, which lost 6 bases and 9 bases, there was a span of 21 bases. Germline V gives CDR1 MDHEN, CDR2 SYDVKM. The CDR3 length is 15 residues. The CDR3 spells CASSEPSGTLPEQFF. DNA of the CDR3: TGTGCCAGCAGCGAGCCCTCCGGGACCCTACCTGAGCAGTTCTTC.

The chain has TRBV7-2 and TRBJ2-7; the D gene is possibly TRBD1 (6 bases). The CDR3 has 16 residues. V was clipped by 1 base and J by 4 bases, with 17 bases between them. Germline CDR1 and CDR2: SGHTA and FQGNSA. CDR3 DNA sequence: TGTGCCAGCAGCTTAGGTATTACAGGGAAGGCTTACGAGCAGTACTTC. Translating gives CASSLGITGKAYEQYF.

This clone was detected only a few times. The chain has TRBV5-1 and TRBJ1-3, with D maybe TRBD1 (6 bases). V was cut by 3 bases and J by 7 bases, with 14 bases left in between. Germline V gene lookup returns CDR1 SGHRS and CDR2 YFSETQ. The CDR3 runs 14 residues. The CDR3: CASSSGAEGNTIYF. The CDR3 DNA follows: TGCGCCAGCAGCTCGGGGGCAGAGGGGAACACCATATATTTT. Complete variable domain (other parts from reference TRBV5-1 and TRBJ1-3): KAGVTQTPRYLIKTRGQQVTLSCSPISGHRSVSWYQQTPGQGLQFLFEYFSETQRNKGNFPGRFSGRQFSNSRSEMNVSTLELGDSALYLCASSSGAEGNTIYFGEGSWLTVV.

The genes are TRBV4-1 and TRBJ2-1; D is uncertain. Trimming shortened V by 0 bases and J by 4 bases, and 13 bases separated the two germline ends. The CDR3 runs to 16 residues. Looked up from germline, CDR1 is MGHRA and CDR2 is YSYEKL. DNA of the CDR3: TGCGCCAGCAGCCAAGACCGGGCCCCAAGGTACAATGAGCAGTTCTTC. Its protein product is CASSQDRAPRYNEQFF.

The rearrangement uses TRBV7-2 and TRBJ2-5, with 8 bases identical to TRBD2. Trimming removed 3 bases from V and 7 bases from J; junction bases left unmatched: 10. In germline, CDR1 is SGHTA, CDR2 FQGNSA. The CDR3 has 15 residues. The CDR3 here is CASSFHQAGAGTQYF. The DNA for the CDR3 is TGTGCCAGCAGCTTCCATCAAGCGGGAGCAGGGACCCAGTACTTC.

This chain joins TRBV28 and TRBJ1-4; D not resolved. CDR1 and CDR2 (germline): MDHEN, SYDVKM. CDR3 size: 15 residues. The V end lost 6 bases, the J end lost 2 bases, and 13 bases lay between the germline ends. The CDR3 reads CASRGFGVTNEKLFF. DNA of the CDR3: TGTGCCAGCAGAGGCTTTGGGGTTACTAATGAAAAACTGTTTTTT.

V gene TRBV29-1 combines with J gene TRBJ1-4; no firm D call. V lost 4 bases and J lost 4, with 10 bases in between. The CDR3 runs to 13 residues. CDR1 is SQVTM, CDR2 ANQGSEA, per germline. The CDR3 bases are TGCAGCGTTGTTTTATCAAGTAATGAAAAACTGTTTTTT. Amino acid sequence: CSVVLSSNEKLFF.

The chain carries TRBV19 and TRBJ1-5; D uncertain. V lost 1 base and J 1 base, leaving 8 bases between the germline ends. The germline CDR1 and CDR2 sequences are LNHDA and SQIVND (reference sequence). The CDR3 totals 15 residues. For the CDR3, the DNA is TGTGCCAGTAGTATAGTTGGGGAAAGCAATCAGCCCCAGCATTTT. Amino acid sequence: CASSIVGESNQPQHF. Filled out from reference TRBV19 and TRBJ1-5, the complete variable domain reads DGGITQSPKYLFRKEGQNVTLSCEQNLNHDAMYWYRQDPGQGLRLIYYSQIVNDFQKGDIAEGYSVSREKKESFPLTVTSAQKNPTAFYLCASSIVGESNQPQHFGDGTRLSIL.

The chain recombines TRBV27 with TRBJ2-1, with 9 positions matching TRBD2. The CDR3 is made up of 16 amino acids. Germline V lookup: CDR1 MNHEY, CDR2 SMNVEV (reference sequence). Trimming at V came to 3 bases and at J to 6 bases, leaving 9 bases not matched to a gene. CDR3 amino acids: CASSFHRGLAGNEQFF. In nucleotides, the CDR3 is TGTGCCAGCAGTTTTCACAGGGGACTAGCCGGCAATGAGCAGTTCTTC.

J is TRBJ2-3 and V is TRBV28; D remains unclear. Per germline, CDR1 MDHEN and CDR2 SYDVKM. Trimming cost V 6 bases and J 0 bases, with 10 bases left between them. The CDR3 extends over 14 amino acids. Here the CDR3 reads CASRSTGSTDTQYF. In nucleotides, the CDR3 is TGTGCCAGCAGGTCTACCGGGAGCACAGATACGCAGTATTTT.

V is TRBV6-5 and J is TRBJ2-7; D possibly uses TRBD1 or TRBD2 (5 bases each). Between the trimmed V and J ends, which lost 5 bases and 3 bases, there was a span of 11 bases. CDR1 MNHEY and CDR2 SVGAGI come from the germline V gene. The CDR3 loop spans 13 amino acids. Written as DNA, the CDR3 is TGTGCCAGCAGTCGGGACCCCCTCTACGAGCAGTACTTC. Translating gives CASSRDPLYEQYF.

The V and J genes are TRBV7-3 and TRBJ2-2, with D uncertain. This CDR3 has 14 amino acids. Trimming cost V 5 bases and J 0 bases, with 7 bases left between them. Germline V gene data show CDR1 as SGHTA and CDR2 as FQGTGA. Written as DNA, the CDR3 is TGTGCCAGCAGCCCCCCGGCGAACACCGGGGAGCTGTTTTTT. It specifies CASSPPANTGELFF.

This clone was detected once. V gene TRBV7-3 combines with J gene TRBJ1-5; D remains ambiguous. Trimming pared 4 bases from V and 7 bases from J, leaving 11 bases between. Germline lookup yields CDR1 SGHTA and CDR2 FQGTGA. The CDR3 consists of 13 residues. The CDR3 DNA reads TGTGCCAGCAGCTGGGCCCTTGGGCAGCCCCAGCATTTT. Its protein product is CASSWALGQPQHF.

This chain connects TRBV7-2 to TRBJ1-1; D remains ambiguous. Trimming pared 1 base from V and 0 bases from J, leaving 12 bases between. CDR3 length: 16 residues. Per the germline V gene, CDR1 is SGHTA and CDR2 is FQGNSA. Written as DNA, the CDR3 is TGTGCCAGCAGCTTAGGCTACCGCCGGATGAACACTGAAGCTTTCTTT. Translated, it gives CASSLGYRRMNTEAFF.

This chain's CDR3 is CAWSVGTYEQYF. DNA of the CDR3: TGTGCCTGGAGTGTAGGGACCTACGAGCAGTACTTC. The J gene is TRBJ2-7, the V gene TRBV30; no reliable D call. Trimming took off 0 bases at V and 2 bases at J, with 5 bases between the two ends. The CDR3 contains 12 residues. CDR1 and CDR2 from the germline V gene are GTSNPN and SVGIG (reference sequence).

This clone came up once. CDR3 region: CASSLLSRTNNEQFF. For the CDR3, the DNA is TGCGCCAGCAGCTTGCTTAGTCGGACTAACAATGAGCAGTTCTTC. The V gene is TRBV5-1, the J gene TRBJ2-1, with D maybe TRBD2 (6 bases). The ends were cut back, 1 base at V and 5 bases at J, with 13 bases in the middle. Germline V gene lookup returns CDR1 SGHRS and CDR2 YFSETQ. The CDR3 runs 15 residues.

The chain combines TRBV15 with TRBJ2-7, with TRBD2 matching over 7 bases. Losses at the gene ends were 1 base for V and 3 bases for J; bases not matched to a gene: 9. This CDR3 comprises 16 residues. The V gene's germline CDR1 is LNHNV and CDR2 YYDKDF (reference sequence). The CDR3 is CATSRGKLANSYEQYF. DNA of the CDR3: TGTGCCACCAGCAGAGGAAAACTAGCGAACAGCTACGAGCAGTACTTC.

J is TRBJ2-1 and V is TRBV7-2, with D tentatively TRBD2 (5 bases). This CDR3 comprises 13 residues. V lost 3 bases and J lost 13, with 16 bases in between. Germline lookup yields CDR1 SGHTA and CDR2 FQGNSA. DNA for the CDR3: TGTGCCAGCAGCTTCGCGCCCGACGGGATTCAGTTCTTC. It specifies CASSFAPDGIQFF.

The rearrangement links TRBV6-1 to TRBJ2-3; D not certain. The CDR3 loop spans 13 amino acids. Germline V gene sequence: CDR1 MNHNS, CDR2 SASEGT. V was clipped by 3 bases and J by 4 bases, with 8 bases between them. For the CDR3, the DNA is TGTGCCAGCAGTGACCTAGTTTCAGATACGCAGTATTTT. Its translation is CASSDLVSDTQYF.

This clone was detected a few times. V and J are TRBV18 and TRBJ2-7, with 8 nucleotides matching TRBD2. The junction had 13 bases not matched to a gene; V was cut back by 6 bases and J by 6 bases. This CDR3 is 15 amino acids long. Germline V CDR1 and CDR2: KGHSH, LQKENI. The DNA of the CDR3 is TGTGCCAGCTCTCCCCGGGGGGGATCCGGGGGCGAGCAGTACTTC. Its protein product is CASSPRGGSGGEQYF.

The gene calls are TRBV9 and TRBJ2-2, with 9 bases identical to TRBD2. Germline V gives CDR1 SGDLS, CDR2 YYNGEE. V shed 4 bases, J shed 8 bases, and the junction held 9 bases outside the gene matches. The CDR3 sequence is 15 residues long. The CDR3 is CASSPRGREPGELFF. In DNA form, the CDR3 reads TGTGCCAGCAGCCCCCGCGGGAGGGAGCCGGGGGAGCTGTTTTTT.

The chain joins TRBV29-1 to TRBJ2-1; 11 bases are a match to TRBD2. This CDR3 has 13 residues. The germline CDR1 and CDR2 sequences are SQVTM and ANQGSEA. The CDR3 loop reads CNVASGRYNEQFF. CDR3 DNA: TGCAACGTGGCTAGCGGGAGGTACAATGAGCAGTTCTTC.

V gene TRBV5-1 combines with J gene TRBJ2-5; possibly TRBD1 or TRBD2 for D (6 bases each). Near its end, the DNA agrees better with TRBJ2-7, so the J call may be wrong. The CDR3 sequence is 14 residues long. In germline, CDR1 is SGHRS, CDR2 YFSETQ. Here the CDR3 reads CASALGGHSYEQYF. CDR3 sequence (DNA): TGCGCCAGCGCCCTAGGGGGGCACAGCTACGAGCAGTACTTC.

This chain uses TRBV10-2 with TRBJ1-1; no firm D call. The V gene lost 0 bases and the J gene lost 6 bases, with 11 bases spanning the gap. CDR3 length: 14 amino acids. Per germline, CDR1 WSHSY and CDR2 SAAADI. The CDR3 region has the DNA TGCGCCAGCAGTGAGTCTCCCCTTGGACCTGAAGCTTTCTTT. Translated: CASSESPLGPEAFF.

The chain uses TRBV9 and TRBJ2-2, with no clear D. The CDR3 is 15 residues long. Germline V gene lookup returns CDR1 SGDLS and CDR2 YYNGEE. The germline V and J ends were trimmed by 0 bases and 3 bases, with 9 bases remaining between them. CDR3 residues: CASSVVSSYTGELFF. The DNA for the CDR3 is TGTGCCAGCAGCGTAGTTTCGAGCTACACCGGGGAGCTGTTTTTT.